This TCR beta chain was obtained from a study of blood T cell repertoires in COVID-19. Overall study: Acute and convalescent COVID-19 specimens originated in the United States, Italy and Spain. T cells, B-cell-depleted T cells, or PBMCs supplied cDNA or gDNA.

Per the original methods: Estimation of nucleated cell counts relied on the amplification of reference gene primers. TCRdb's copy holds only in-frame clones and misses some; the assay was immunoSEQ multiplex PCR. That table supplies the V and J calls and clone size; D and trimming were determined from the DNA. Found here are 200,000 to 300,000 clones, over 80% of them singletons; the top ten hold roughly 5.5%. Source material: peripheral blood. The receptor comes from a human donor in a cohort sampled during active COVID-19.

The CDR3: CASSFSTGEFSTEAFF. The CDR3 DNA reads as TGTGCCAGCAGTTTTAGTACAGGAGAATTTAGCACTGAAGCTTTCTTT. The J gene is TRBJ1-1, the V gene TRBV27; TRBD1 is a possible D gene (5 bases). Trimming removed 3 bases from V and 4 bases from J, with 18 bases in between. Looked up from germline, CDR1 is MNHEY and CDR2 is SMNVEV (reference sequence). The length of the CDR3 is 16 residues.